The subject of this entry is one TCR beta chain. A single base separates this from a much larger clone, so it may be a read error. HTBI primers from iRepertoire and Arm-PCR of CDR3 regions yielded the TCR beta libraries. Via MiXCR, TCRdb re-called the multiplex PCR reads, giving one row per CDR3 protein. This sample carries approximately 400,000 distinct CDR3 sequences, 12% of them seen once, and the ten largest clones take 15% to 20%. This sample is drawn from a study of regulatory T cells in long-lasting Graves disease. The time point denotes: newly diagnosed GD, antithyroid drugs for less than 3 months. Researchers made the TCR library from RNA that was extracted from PBMCs. The data also belong to a second study, concerning T cells in Graves' hyperthyroidism and ophthalmopathy.

This receptor was obtained from a woman in her late teens or twenties with Graves disease. Sample: peripheral blood mononuclear cells (PBMCs), taken at new diagnosis, from a patient treated with antithyroid drugs.

The CDR3 region is CASSLVQGALWFRDPGINAEAFF. The CDR3 DNA reads as TGTGCCAGCAGTTTGGTACAGGGGGCGCTTTGGTTCCGGGATCCCGGGATCAACGCTGAAGCTTTCTTT. The rearrangement links TRBV28 to TRBJ1-1; 9 bases agree with TRBD1. The germline V gene has CDR1 MDHEN and CDR2 SYDVKM. After removal of 3 bases from V and 6 bases from J, the junction contained 32 bases not matched to a gene. This CDR3 comprises 23 residues.